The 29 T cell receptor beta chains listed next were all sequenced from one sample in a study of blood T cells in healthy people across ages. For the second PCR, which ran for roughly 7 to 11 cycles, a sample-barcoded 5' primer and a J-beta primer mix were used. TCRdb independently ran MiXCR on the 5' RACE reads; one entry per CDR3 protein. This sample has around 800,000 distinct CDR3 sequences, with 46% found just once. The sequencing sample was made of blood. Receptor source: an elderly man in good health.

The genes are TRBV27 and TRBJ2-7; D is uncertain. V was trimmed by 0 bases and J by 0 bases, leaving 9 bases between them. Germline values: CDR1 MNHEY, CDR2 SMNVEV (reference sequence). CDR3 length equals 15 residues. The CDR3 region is CASSLSAKTSYEQYF. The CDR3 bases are TGTGCCAGCAGTTTATCTGCTAAGACCTCCTACGAGCAGTACTTC.

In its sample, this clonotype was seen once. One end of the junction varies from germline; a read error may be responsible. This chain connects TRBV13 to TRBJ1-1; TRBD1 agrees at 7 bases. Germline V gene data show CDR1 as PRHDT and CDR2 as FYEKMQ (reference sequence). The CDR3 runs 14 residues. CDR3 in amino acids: CTSTRDRANTEAFF. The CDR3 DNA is TGTACCAGCACCCGGGACAGAGCGAACACTGAAGCTTTCTTT. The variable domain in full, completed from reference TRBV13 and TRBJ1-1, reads AAGVIQSPRHLIKEKRETATLKCYPIPRHDTVYWYQQGPGQDPQFLISFYEKMQSDKGSIPDRFSAQQFSDYHSELNMSSLELGDSALYFCTSTRDRANTEAFFGQGTRLTVV.

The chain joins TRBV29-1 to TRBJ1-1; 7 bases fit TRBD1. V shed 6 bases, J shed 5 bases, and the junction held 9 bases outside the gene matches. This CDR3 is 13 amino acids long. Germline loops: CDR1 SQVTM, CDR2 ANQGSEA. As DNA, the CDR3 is TGCAGCGTCGACGACAGGGAAAGGACTGAAGCTTTCTTT. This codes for CSVDDRERTEAFF.

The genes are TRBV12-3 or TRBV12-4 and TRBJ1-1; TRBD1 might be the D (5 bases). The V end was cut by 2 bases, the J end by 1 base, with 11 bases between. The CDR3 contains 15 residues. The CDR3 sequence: CASSLSQGPNTEAFF. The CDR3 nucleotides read TGTGCCAGCAGTTTAAGTCAGGGACCGAACACTGAAGCTTTCTTT.

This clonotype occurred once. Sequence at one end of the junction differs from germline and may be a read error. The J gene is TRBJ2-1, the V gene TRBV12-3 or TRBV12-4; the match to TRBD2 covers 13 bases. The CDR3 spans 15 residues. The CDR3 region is CASSLLAGGGNERFF. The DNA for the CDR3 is TGTGCCAGCAGCCTACTAGCGGGAGGGGGCAATGAGCGGTTCTTC.

CDR3 region: CASSLGRLASEGGELFF. For the CDR3, the DNA is TGCGCCAGCAGCTTGGGGAGACTAGCCAGTGAAGGCGGGGAGCTGTTTTTT. This sequence joins TRBV5-1 and TRBJ2-2; TRBD2 agrees at 7 bases. This CDR3 spans 17 amino acids. V trimming: 0 bases; J trimming: 7 bases; junction bases outside the gene matches: 12. CDR1 is SGHRS, CDR2 YFSETQ, per germline. The whole variable domain, remainder taken from reference TRBV5-1 and TRBJ2-2, is KAGVTQTPRYLIKTRGQQVTLSCSPISGHRSVSWYQQTPGQGLQFLFEYFSETQRNKGNFPGRFSGRQFSNSRSEMNVSTLELGDSALYLCASSLGRLASEGGELFFGEGSRLTVL.

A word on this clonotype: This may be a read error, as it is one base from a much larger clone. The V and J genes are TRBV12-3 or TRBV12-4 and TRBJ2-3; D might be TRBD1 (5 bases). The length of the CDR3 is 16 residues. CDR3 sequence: CASSRRVSQGTDTRYF. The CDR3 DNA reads TGTGCCAGCAGCCGTCGGGTCAGCCAGGGCACAGATACGCGGTATTTT.

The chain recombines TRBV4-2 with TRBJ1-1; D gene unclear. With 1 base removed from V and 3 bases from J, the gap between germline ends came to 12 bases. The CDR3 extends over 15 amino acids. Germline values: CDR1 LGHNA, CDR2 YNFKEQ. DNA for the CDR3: TGTGCCAGCAGCCAAGGGGTTCTAGGTGACACTGAAGCTTTCTTT. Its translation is CASSQGVLGDTEAFF.

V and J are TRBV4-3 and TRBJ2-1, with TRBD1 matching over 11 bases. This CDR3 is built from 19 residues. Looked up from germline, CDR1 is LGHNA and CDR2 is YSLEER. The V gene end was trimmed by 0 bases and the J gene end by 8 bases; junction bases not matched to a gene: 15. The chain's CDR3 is CASSQDSLKTWDRGDEQFF. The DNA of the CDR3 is TGCGCCAGCAGCCAAGACTCCCTCAAGACCTGGGACAGGGGGGATGAGCAGTTCTTC.

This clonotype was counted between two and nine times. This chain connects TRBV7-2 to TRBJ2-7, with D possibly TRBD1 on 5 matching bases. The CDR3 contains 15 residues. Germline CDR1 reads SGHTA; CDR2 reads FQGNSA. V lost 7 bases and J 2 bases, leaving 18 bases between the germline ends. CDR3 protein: CASKPGQGLTYEQYF. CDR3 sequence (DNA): TGTGCCAGCAAGCCTGGGCAGGGATTAACCTACGAGCAGTACTTC.

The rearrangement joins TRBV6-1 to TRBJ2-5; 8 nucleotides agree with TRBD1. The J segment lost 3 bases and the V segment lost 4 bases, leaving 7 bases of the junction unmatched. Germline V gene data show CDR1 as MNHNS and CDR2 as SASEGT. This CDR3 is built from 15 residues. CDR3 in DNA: TGTGCCAGCAGTGCCACAGGGGGAACTGAAGAGACCCAGTACTTC. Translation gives CASSATGGTEETQYF.

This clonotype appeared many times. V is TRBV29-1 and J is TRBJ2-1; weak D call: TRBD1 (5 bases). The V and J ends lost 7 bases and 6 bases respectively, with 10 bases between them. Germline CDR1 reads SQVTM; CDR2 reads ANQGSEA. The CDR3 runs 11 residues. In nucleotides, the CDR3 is TGCAGCGCGACAGTGATCAATGAGCAGTTCTTC. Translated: CSATVINEQFF.

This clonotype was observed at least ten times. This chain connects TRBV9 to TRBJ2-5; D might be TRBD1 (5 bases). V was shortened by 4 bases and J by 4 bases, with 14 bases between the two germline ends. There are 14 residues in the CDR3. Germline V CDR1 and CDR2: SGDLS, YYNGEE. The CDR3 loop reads CASSPTGTGETQYF. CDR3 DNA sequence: TGTGCCAGCAGCCCTACAGGAACGGGAGAGACCCAGTACTTC. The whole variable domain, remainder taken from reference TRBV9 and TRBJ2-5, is DSGVTQTPKHLITATGQRVTLRCSPRSGDLSVYWYQQSLDQGLQFLIQYYNGEERAKGNILERFSAQQFPDLHSELNLSSLELGDSALYFCASSPTGTGETQYFGPGTRLLVL.

The CDR3 spells CSARQASGNYEQYF. The CDR3 DNA follows: TGCAGTGCTAGACAGGCTAGCGGGAACTACGAGCAGTACTTC. The chain couples TRBV20-1 to TRBJ2-5, with 9 bases identical to TRBD2. The J call may be wrong; the DNA end is better matched by TRBJ2-7. The CDR3 has 14 residues. Per germline, CDR1 DFQATT and CDR2 SNEGSKA (reference sequence).

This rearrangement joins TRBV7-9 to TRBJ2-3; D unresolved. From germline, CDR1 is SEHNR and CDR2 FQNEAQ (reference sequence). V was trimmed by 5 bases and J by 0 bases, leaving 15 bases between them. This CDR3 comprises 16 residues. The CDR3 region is CASSPAAITSTDTQYF. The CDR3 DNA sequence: TGTGCCAGCAGCCCTGCGGCCATCACTAGCACAGATACGCAGTATTTT.

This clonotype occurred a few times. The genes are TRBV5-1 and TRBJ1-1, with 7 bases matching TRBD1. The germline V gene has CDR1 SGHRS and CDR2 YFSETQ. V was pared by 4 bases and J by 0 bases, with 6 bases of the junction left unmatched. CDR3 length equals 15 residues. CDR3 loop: CASSPGQELNTEAFF. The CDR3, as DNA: TGCGCCAGCAGCCCAGGACAGGAGTTGAACACTGAAGCTTTCTTT.

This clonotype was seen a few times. As DNA, the CDR3 is TGTGCCAGCAGCTTCGCAGGGGTGGGGACCGGGGAGCTGTTTTTT. This encodes CASSFAGVGTGELFF. This chain uses TRBV7-8 with TRBJ2-2; D may be TRBD1 (6 bases). V was trimmed by 3 bases and J by 5 bases, leaving 13 bases between them. The CDR3 runs to 15 residues. CDR1 is SGHVS and CDR2 is FQNEAQ in the germline V gene.

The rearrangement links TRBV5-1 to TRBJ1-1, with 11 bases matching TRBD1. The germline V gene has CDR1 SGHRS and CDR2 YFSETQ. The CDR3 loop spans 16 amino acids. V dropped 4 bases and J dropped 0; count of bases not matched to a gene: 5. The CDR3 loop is CASSPWTGGMNTEAFF. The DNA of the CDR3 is TGCGCCAGCAGCCCCTGGACAGGGGGCATGAACACTGAAGCTTTCTTT.

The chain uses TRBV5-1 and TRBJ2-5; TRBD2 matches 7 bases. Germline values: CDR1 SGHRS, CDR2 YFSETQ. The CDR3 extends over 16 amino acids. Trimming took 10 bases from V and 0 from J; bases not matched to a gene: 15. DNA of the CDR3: TGCGCCGGCGGCTTGAACAGCGGGATGTACCAAGAGACCCAGTACTTC. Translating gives CAGGLNSGMYQETQYF.

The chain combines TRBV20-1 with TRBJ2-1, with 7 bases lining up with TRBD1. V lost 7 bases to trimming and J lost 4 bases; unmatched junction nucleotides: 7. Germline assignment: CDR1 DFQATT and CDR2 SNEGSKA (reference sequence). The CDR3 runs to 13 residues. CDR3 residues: CSVLRDRYNEQFF. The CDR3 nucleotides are TGCAGTGTTCTCCGGGACAGATACAATGAGCAGTTCTTC.

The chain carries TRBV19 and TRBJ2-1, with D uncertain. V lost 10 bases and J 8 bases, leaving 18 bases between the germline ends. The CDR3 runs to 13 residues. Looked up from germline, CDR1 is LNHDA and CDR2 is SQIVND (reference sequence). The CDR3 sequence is CATATGRLDEQFF. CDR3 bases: TGTGCCACCGCGACCGGACGCTTGGATGAGCAGTTCTTC.

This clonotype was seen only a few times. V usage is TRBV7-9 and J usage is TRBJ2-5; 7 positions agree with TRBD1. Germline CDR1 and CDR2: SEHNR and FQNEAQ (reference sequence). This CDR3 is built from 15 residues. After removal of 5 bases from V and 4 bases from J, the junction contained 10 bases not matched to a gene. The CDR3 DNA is TGTGCCAGCAGCGTAAGACAGGGTAACTCAGAGACCCAGTACTTC. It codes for CASSVRQGNSETQYF.

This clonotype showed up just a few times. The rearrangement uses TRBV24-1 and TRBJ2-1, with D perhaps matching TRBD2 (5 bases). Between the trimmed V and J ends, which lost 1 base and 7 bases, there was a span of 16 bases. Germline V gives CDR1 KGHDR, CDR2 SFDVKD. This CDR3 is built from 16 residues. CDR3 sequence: CATSDFRRTGGNEQFF. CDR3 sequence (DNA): TGTGCCACCAGTGATTTTCGTAGGACTGGTGGGAATGAGCAGTTCTTC.

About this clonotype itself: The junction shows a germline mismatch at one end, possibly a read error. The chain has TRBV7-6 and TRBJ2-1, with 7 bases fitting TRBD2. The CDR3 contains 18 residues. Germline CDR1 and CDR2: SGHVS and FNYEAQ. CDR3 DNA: TGTGCCAGCAGCCCACCGGGGGGAGTGATTTCCTCCTGCAATGAGCAGTTCTTC. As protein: CASSPPGGVISSCNEQFF.

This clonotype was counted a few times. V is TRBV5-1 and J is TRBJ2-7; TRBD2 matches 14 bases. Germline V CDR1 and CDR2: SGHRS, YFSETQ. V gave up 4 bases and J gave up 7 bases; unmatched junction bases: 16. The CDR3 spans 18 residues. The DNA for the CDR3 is TGCGCCAGCAGCCCAGGACTAGCGGGAGGATCTACTGGGTGGGAGCAGTACTTC. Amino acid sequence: CASSPGLAGGSTGWEQYF.

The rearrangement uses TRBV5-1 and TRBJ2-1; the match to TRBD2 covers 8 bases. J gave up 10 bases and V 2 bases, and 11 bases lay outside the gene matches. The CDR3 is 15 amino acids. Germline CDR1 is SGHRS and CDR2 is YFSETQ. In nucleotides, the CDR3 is TGCGCCAGCAGCTTTTCGGCGGGAGGCCCTCAGGAGCAGTTCTTC. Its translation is CASSFSAGGPQEQFF. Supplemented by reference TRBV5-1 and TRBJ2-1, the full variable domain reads KAGVTQTPRYLIKTRGQQVTLSCSPISGHRSVSWYQQTPGQGLQFLFEYFSETQRNKGNFPGRFSGRQFSNSRSEMNVSTLELGDSALYLCASSFSAGGPQEQFFGPGTRLTVL.

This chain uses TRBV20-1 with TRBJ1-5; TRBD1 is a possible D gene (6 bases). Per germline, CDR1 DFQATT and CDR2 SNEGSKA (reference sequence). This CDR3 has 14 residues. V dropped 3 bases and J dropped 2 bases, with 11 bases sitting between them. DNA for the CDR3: TGCAGTGCTAGCAGGGGCGGCGGCAATCAGCCCCAGCATTTT. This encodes CSASRGGGNQPQHF.

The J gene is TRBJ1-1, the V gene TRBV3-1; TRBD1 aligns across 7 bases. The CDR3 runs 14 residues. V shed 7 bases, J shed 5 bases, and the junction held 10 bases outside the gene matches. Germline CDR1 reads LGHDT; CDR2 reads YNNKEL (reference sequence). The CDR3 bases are TGTGCCAGCACCCCACAGGGGAGGTGGACTGAAGCTTTCTTT. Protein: CASTPQGRWTEAFF.

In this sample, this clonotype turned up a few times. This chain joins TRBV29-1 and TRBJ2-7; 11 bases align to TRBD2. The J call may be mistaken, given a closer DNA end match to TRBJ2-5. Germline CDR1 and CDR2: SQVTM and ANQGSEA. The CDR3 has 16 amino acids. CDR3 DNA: TGCAGCGTTGGGGAGACTAGCGGGACTCCAGGGGAGACCCAGTACTTC. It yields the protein CSVGETSGTPGETQYF.